This is a list of T cell receptor beta chains from one sample in a study of shared clonotypes between healthy human individuals. Generated by immunoSEQ multiplex PCR, the TCRdb table keeps only in-frame clones and is missing some. Here the sample spans millions of clones, approximately 94% being singletons. What was sequenced was naive CD8+ T cells sorted from blood. The receptors shown here come from a man aged 18 to 30 in good health. CDR3s leave out the opening cysteine and the closing phenylalanine or tryptophan. The order of the fields is J gene, V gene, CDR3 protein.

J gene: TRBJ1-2
V gene: TRBV28
CDR3 protein: ASSLSGPYGYT

J gene: TRBJ2-6
V gene: TRBV7-6
CDR3 protein: ASSLEWGLGANVLT

J gene: TRBJ1-1
V gene: TRBV23-1
CDR3 protein: ASSQSGTARHTNTEAF

J gene: TRBJ2-7
V gene: TRBV7-9
CDR3 protein: ASSKSDRAVIYEQY

J gene: TRBJ2-7
V gene: TRBV5-6
CDR3 protein: ASGEGFYEQY

J gene: TRBJ2-3
V gene: TRBV25-1
CDR3 protein: ASSGDRVKGGTDTQY

J gene: TRBJ2-7
V gene: TRBV7-2
CDR3 protein: ASSSAASYEQY

J gene: TRBJ2-5
V gene: TRBV7-9
CDR3 protein: ASSLASGRETQY

J gene: TRBJ2-7
V gene: TRBV7-9
CDR3 protein: ASSSRAGELRYEQY

J gene: TRBJ2-7
V gene: TRBV15
CDR3 protein: ATGSRGLSDEQY

J gene: TRBJ2-1
V gene: TRBV2
CDR3 protein: ASMAGAYNEQF

J gene: TRBJ1-1
V gene: TRBV19
CDR3 protein: ASSTRTGTEAF

J gene: TRBJ1-3
V gene: TRBV7-9
CDR3 protein: ASSLGPADSGNTIY

J gene: TRBJ2-5
V gene: TRBV13
CDR3 protein: ASSLRLAGVQETQY

J gene: TRBJ2-2
V gene: TRBV7-9
CDR3 protein: ATPGANTGELF

J gene: TRBJ2-3
V gene: TRBV7-6
CDR3 protein: ASSLVAGTTDTQY

J gene: TRBJ2-3
V gene: TRBV6-6
CDR3 protein: ASGGDGIGADTQY

J gene: TRBJ2-7
V gene: TRBV27
CDR3 protein: ASSLLGALGYEQY

J gene: TRBJ1-2
V gene: TRBV13
CDR3 protein: ASSVGSLLYT

J gene: TRBJ2-7
V gene: TRBV10-2
CDR3 protein: ASRADPSSYEQY

J gene: TRBJ2-1
V gene: TRBV2
CDR3 protein: ASNTGGIRNEQF

J gene: TRBJ2-7
V gene: TRBV2
CDR3 protein: ASSDRQAYEQY

J gene: TRBJ2-7
V gene: TRBV6-5
CDR3 protein: ASSGMPWDFSEQY

J gene: TRBJ2-5
V gene: TRBV11-2
CDR3 protein: ASSLDETAGETQY

J gene: TRBJ2-7
V gene: TRBV2
CDR3 protein: ASSLFGGAYEQY

J gene: TRBJ2-7
V gene: TRBV9
CDR3 protein: ASSSQGYEQY

J gene: TRBJ2-3
V gene: TRBV2
CDR3 protein: ASSENRLRDTQY

J gene: TRBJ1-2
V gene: TRBV9
CDR3 protein: ASSAAQGIGYGYT

J gene: TRBJ2-7
V gene: TRBV5-4
CDR3 protein: ASSLGQGSFYEQY

J gene: TRBJ2-3
V gene: TRBV4-1
CDR3 protein: ASSQDSDRSDTQY

J gene: TRBJ2-3
V gene: TRBV2
CDR3 protein: ASRDFTDTQY